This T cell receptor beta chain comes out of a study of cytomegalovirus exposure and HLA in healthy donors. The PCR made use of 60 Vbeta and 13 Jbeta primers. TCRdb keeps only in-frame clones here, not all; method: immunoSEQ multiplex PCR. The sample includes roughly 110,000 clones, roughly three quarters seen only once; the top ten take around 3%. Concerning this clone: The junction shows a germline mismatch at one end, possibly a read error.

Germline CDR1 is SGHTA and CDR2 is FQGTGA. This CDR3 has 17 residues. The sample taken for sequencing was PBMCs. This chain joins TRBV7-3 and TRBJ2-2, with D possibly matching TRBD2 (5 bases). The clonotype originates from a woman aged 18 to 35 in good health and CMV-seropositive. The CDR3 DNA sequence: TGTGTCAGCAGCTTAACGGGCGCGAGGGCTAAGGCCGGGGAGCTGTTTTTT. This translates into CVSSLTGARAKAGELFF.